This T cell receptor beta chain was obtained from a study of blood T cell repertoires in COVID-19 (dated by TCRdb to 2020 to 2021). Some background on the complete study: Samples covering the acute and convalescent phases of COVID-19 were provided by collaborators in the United States, Italy and Spain. Deeply sampled blood TCRbeta repertoires from subjects exposed to, actively infected with, or recovered from COVID-19 were included in the dataset. Nearly every sample came with metadata listing a de-identified subject ID, COVID-19 status, age in years and sex. The repertoires were released in a freely available public database intended as a resource for research on the immune response to SARS-CoV-2. HLA class I and class II types, where available, came from metadata supplied by the sample provider rather than from assay-based typing. The samples were drawn from the first 160 participants of the ongoing ImmuneRACE study and from 950 to 1,500 subjects provided by 6 global collaborators. The prospective study material was composed of cDNA or gDNA derived from T cells, B-cell-depleted T cells, or PBMCs.

Compared with germline, V lacks 2 bases and J lacks 12 bases; bases without a gene match: 16. The germline V gene (reference sequence) sets CDR1 to LNHDA and CDR2 to SQIVND. The CDR3 goes from the cysteine to the valine over 15 residues. Only the CDR3 DNA is retained, 45 bases long and in frame from the first base. TCRbeta CDR3 regions were amplified from genomic DNA using the immunoSEQ Assay, a bias-controlled multiplex PCR. Per the original workflow: The number of nucleated cells in each sample was estimated from the amplification of reference gene primers within the assay. Sequence reads were collapsed and filtered to measure the absolute abundance of every unique TCRbeta CDR3 rearrangement. For each sample, productive Simpson clonality was calculated as the square root of Simpson's diversity index across productive rearrangements. TCRdb took this table from immuneACCESS and kept in-frame rearrangements with V and J called. Such tables lack part of the clones; where checked against another copy, unresolved V genes explain under half of the gap, and the rest is unexplained. V and J calls plus clone size are reproduced from that table; the DNA served to infer D and trimming. This sample has under 400,000 clones in its table, and around 88% of those were observed once. Around 1.6% of the sample goes to the ten largest clones.

Study-level results and caveats: The quantity of clinical and demographic metadata differed by source and by participant and was supplied without curation.

At one collaborating source in Seattle, patients were enrolled during active infection and were followed longitudinally through the course of disease. Collaborating institutions collected whole blood in K2EDTA tubes following their own protocols. For TCRbeta analysis, collaborators shipped samples as frozen whole blood, isolated PBMCs, or DNA extracted from either of those sample types. Comment on this clone: The clone's antigen remains unknown. The record has no base qualities; no much larger clone is one base away.

The source of this sequence is a woman in her 30s with COVID-19, enrolled during active disease. Material for sequencing was peripheral blood. The chain is encoded by TRBV19 joined to TRBJ2-7; 7 nucleotides in the junction match TRBD2. The DNA sequence follows: TGTGCCAGTAGTATATTGGCGGGGGTTACCCGCCGGACGTACGTC. It translates to CASSILAGVTRRTYV.